This T cell receptor beta chain was identified during a study of blood T cell repertoires in COVID-19. How the authors handled the data: Estimation of nucleated cell counts was performed using reference gene primer amplification. The protocol was immunoSEQ multiplex PCR, while the TCRdb copy is restricted to in-frame clones and leaves out a portion. V and J calls plus clone size are reproduced from that table; the DNA served to infer D and trimming. The table lists about 290,000 clones, about 89% of them singletons. The CDR3 extends over 14 amino acids. The V and J ends lost 0 bases and 5 bases respectively, with 10 bases between them. Germline-derived CDR1 and CDR2 are SGHDN and FVKESK.

The sequenced sample was peripheral blood. This sequence was found in a man aged 40-49 years with acute or convalescent COVID-19. The chain joins TRBV14 to TRBJ1-1; D is possibly TRBD1 (5 bases). The CDR3 sequence is CASSQDREGTEAFF. In DNA form, the CDR3 reads TGTGCCAGCAGCCAAGACAGGGAAGGGACTGAAGCTTTCTTT.